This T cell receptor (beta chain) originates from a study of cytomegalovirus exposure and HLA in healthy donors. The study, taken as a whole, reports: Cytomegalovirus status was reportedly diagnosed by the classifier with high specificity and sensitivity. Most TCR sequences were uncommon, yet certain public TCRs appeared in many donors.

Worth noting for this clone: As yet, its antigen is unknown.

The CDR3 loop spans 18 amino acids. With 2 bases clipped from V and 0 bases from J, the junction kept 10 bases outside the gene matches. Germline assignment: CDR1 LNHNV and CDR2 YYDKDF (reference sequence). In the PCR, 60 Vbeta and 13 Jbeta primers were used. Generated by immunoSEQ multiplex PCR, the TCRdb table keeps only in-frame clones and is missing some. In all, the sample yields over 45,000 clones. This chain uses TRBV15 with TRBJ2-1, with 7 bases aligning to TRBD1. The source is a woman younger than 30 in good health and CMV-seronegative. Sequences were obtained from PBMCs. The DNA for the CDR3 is TGTGCCACCAGCAGACCCAGCGACAGGGTTAGCTCCTACAATGAGCAGTTCTTC. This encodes CATSRPSDRVSSYNEQFF.